The next 3 T cell receptor beta chains were all read from a single sample in a study of persistence of HIV-infected CD4 T cells. For these receptors, no antigen is known. Anti-CD3/anti-CD28 beads served as a nonspecific positive control stimulus. Sorting selected CD4+ T cells upregulating both CD40 ligand and CD69. Sequencing used immunoSEQ version 4 in survey mode. The method was immunoSEQ multiplex PCR; TCRdb's version includes in-frame clones alone and lacks a portion of them. There are 40,000 to 55,000 clones in the sample; about 90% occur only once, and 2.5% to 4% lies in the top ten. The sequences come from CD4+ T cells sorted from PBMCs after approximately 20-hour stimulation, collected from a patient who received antiretroviral therapy. These receptors were collected from an adult woman with HIV who was CMV-seropositive.

The V gene is TRBV28, the J gene TRBJ2-1, with D maybe TRBD2 (6 bases). Germline V gene data show CDR1 as MDHEN and CDR2 as SYDVKM. Trimming pared 3 bases from V and 0 bases from J, leaving 12 bases between. This CDR3 comprises 16 residues. The CDR3 DNA is TGTGCCAGCAGTTTTGTAGCGGTTAGCTCCTACAATGAGCAGTTCTTC. As protein: CASSFVAVSSYNEQFF.

The rearrangement links TRBV6-4 to TRBJ1-2; 7 bases are a match to TRBD1. The CDR3 contains 18 residues. Germline CDR1 MRHNA, CDR2 SNTAGT. V shed 4 bases and J 4 bases; nucleotides not matched to a gene: 18. For the CDR3, the DNA is TGTGCCAGCAGTGCTCCAGGGGGGAGATTTTGGCTAACCTATGGCTACACCTTC. Amino acids: CASSAPGGRFWLTYGYTF.

The genes are TRBV18 and TRBJ1-1; no clear D gene. The V and J ends lost 4 bases and 0 bases respectively, with 15 bases between them. Germline assignment: CDR1 KGHSH and CDR2 LQKENI. The CDR3 has 16 amino acids. CDR3 loop: CASSLTLGRLNTEAFF. DNA for the CDR3: TGTGCCAGCTCACTTACCCTCGGACGGTTGAACACTGAAGCTTTCTTT.